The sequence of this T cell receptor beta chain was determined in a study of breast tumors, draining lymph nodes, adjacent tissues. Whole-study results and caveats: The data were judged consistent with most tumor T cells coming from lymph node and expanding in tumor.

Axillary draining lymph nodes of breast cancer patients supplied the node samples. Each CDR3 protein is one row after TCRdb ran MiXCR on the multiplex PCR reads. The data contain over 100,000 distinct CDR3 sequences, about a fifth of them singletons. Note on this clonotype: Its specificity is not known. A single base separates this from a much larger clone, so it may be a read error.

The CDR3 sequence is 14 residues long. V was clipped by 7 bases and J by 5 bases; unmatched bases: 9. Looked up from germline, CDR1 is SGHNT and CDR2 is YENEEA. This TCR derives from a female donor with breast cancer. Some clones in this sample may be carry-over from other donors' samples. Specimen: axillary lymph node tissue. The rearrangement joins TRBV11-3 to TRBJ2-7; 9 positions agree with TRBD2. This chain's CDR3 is CASTGGRARNEQYF. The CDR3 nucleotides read TGTGCCAGCACCGGCGGGAGGGCTCGGAACGAGCAGTACTTC.